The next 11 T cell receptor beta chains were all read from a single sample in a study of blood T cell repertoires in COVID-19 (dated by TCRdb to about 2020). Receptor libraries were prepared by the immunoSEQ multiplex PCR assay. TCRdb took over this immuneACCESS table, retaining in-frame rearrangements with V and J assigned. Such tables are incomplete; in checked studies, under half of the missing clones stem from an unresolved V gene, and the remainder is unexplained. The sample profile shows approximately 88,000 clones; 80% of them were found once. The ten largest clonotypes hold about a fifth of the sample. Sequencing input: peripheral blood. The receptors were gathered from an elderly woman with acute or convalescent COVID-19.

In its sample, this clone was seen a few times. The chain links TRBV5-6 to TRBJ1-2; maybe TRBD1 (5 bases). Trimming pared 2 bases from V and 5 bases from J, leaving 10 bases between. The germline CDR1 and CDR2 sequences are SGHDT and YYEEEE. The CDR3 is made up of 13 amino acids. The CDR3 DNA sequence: TGTGCCAGCAGCTTCAGGGAGGGTTATGGCTACACCTTC. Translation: CASSFREGYGYTF.

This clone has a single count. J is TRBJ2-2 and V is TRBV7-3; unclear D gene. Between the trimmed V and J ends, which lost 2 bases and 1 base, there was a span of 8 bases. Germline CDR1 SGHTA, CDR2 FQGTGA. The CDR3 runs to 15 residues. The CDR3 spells CASSLFGGNTGELFF. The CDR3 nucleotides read TGTGCCAGCAGCTTATTCGGCGGGAACACCGGGGAGCTGTTTTTT.

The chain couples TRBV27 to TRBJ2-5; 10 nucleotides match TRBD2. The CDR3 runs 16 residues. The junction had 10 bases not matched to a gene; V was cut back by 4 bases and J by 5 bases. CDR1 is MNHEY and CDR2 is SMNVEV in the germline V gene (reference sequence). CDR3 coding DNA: TGTGCCAGCAGTTCGCTCCCCGGGACTAGCGTGGAGACCCAGTACTTC. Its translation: CASSSLPGTSVETQYF.

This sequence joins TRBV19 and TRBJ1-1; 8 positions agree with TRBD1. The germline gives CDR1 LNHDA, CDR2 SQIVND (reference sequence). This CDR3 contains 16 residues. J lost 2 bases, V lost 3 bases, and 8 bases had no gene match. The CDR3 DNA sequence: TGTGCCAGTAGTATCATCGGGACAGGAGGAAACACTGAAGCTTTCTTT. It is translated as CASSIIGTGGNTEAFF.

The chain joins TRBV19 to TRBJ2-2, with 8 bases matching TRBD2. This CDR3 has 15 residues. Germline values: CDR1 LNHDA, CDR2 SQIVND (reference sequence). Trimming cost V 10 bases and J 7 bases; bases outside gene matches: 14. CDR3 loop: CATQNGLASIGELFF. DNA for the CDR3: TGTGCCACTCAGAACGGACTAGCATCGATCGGGGAGCTGTTTTTT.

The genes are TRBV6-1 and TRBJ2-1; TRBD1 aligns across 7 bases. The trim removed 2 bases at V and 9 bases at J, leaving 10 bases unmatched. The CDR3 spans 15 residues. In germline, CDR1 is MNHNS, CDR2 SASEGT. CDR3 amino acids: CASSEIFEGAGEQFF. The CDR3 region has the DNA TGTGCCAGCAGTGAAATTTTTGAGGGGGCGGGTGAGCAGTTCTTC.

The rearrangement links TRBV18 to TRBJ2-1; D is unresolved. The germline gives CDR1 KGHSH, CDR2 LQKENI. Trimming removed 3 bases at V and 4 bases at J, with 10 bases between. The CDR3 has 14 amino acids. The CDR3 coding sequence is TGTGCCAGCTCACCGAGCCTGACTTACAATGAGCAGTTCTTC. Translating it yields CASSPSLTYNEQFF.

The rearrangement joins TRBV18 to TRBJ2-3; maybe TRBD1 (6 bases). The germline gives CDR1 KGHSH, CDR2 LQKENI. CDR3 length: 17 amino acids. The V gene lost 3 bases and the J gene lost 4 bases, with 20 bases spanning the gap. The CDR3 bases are TGTGCCAGCTCACCTCTTGCTTTGGCCAGGGGAGCAGATACGCAGTATTTT. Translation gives CASSPLALARGADTQYF.

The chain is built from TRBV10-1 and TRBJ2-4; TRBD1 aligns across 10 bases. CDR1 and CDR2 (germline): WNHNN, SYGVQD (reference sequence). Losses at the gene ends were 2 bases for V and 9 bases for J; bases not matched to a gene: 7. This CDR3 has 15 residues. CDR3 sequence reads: CASSERQGATTIQYF. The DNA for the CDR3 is TGCGCCAGCAGTGAGAGACAGGGGGCAACAACCATTCAGTACTTC.

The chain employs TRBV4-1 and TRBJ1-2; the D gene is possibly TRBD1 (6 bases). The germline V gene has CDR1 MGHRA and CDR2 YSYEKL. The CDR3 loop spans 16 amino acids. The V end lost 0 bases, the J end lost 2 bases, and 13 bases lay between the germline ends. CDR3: CASSQEGYRANYGYTF. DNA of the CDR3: TGCGCCAGCAGCCAAGAAGGGTACAGGGCGAACTATGGCTACACCTTC.

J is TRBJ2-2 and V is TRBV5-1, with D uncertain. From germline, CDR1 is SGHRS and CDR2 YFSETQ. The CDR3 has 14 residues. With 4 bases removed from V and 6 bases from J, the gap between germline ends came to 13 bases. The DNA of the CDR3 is TGCGCCAGCAGCCCCTATCAAGAAGCCGGGGAGCTGTTTTTT. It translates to CASSPYQEAGELFF.